Sequencing of this T cell receptor beta chain was carried out in a study of long-term antiretroviral therapy in people with HIV. Germline V gene data show CDR1 as MNHEY and CDR2 as SVGAGI. V gave up 4 bases and J gave up 7 bases, with 19 bases separating them. The CDR3 length is 15 residues. Remarks on this clone: Antigen: not known.

Survey-level resolution applied to immunoSEQ assay v3.0. Researchers set sequencing to target 40,000-50,000 T-cell genomes per sample. Assay used: immunoSEQ multiplex PCR; TCRdb lists only in-frame clones, some missing. The sample contains about 24,000 clones, roughly 89% of which appear only once. Points from the study as a whole: When set beside controls, HIV repertoires had CDR3 length ranges that were narrower.

This sequence was found in a man aged 50 or older with HIV. The chain recombines TRBV6-5 with TRBJ1-2; no clear D. Sequencing was performed on unsorted PBMCs, taken 1.8 years before starting antiretroviral therapy. The CDR3 region is CASSFLSSASVGYTF. CDR3 coding DNA: TGTGCCAGCAGTTTTTTGTCGTCCGCTTCAGTTGGCTACACCTTC.